This T cell receptor (beta chain) was found in a study of OX40 agonist ivuxolimab in advanced cancers. The overall study: Patients' therapy was ivuxolimab, an antibody that acts as an agonist of OX40 (CD134). The dose of intravenous ivuxolimab that patients received every 2 weeks ranged from 0.01 to 10 mg/kg. Study-wide results and limits: Relative to CD4+ cells, CD8+ T cells on average had more expanded clones.

Only one count was recorded for this clone. Its antigen is as yet unknown. Assay used: immunoSEQ multiplex PCR; TCRdb lists only in-frame clones, some missing. The data show about 80,000 clones, around four fifths seen once. V shed 2 bases, J shed 3 bases, and the junction held 5 bases outside the gene matches. The germline V gene encodes CDR1 MNHNS and CDR2 SASEGT. This CDR3 has 15 residues. The sequenced sample was CD4+ or CD8+ T cells sorted from blood, obtained in a trial of the OX40 agonist ivuxolimab. This TCR was sampled from an adult with an advanced solid tumor such as melanoma, head and neck, liver or kidney cancer. The J gene is TRBJ2-7, the V gene TRBV6-1, with TRBD2 matching 9 bases. The CDR3 region is CASSEKLAGNYEQYF. The CDR3 DNA sequence: TGTGCCAGCAGTGAAAAGCTAGCGGGGAACTACGAGCAGTACTTC.